A selection of T cell receptor beta chains follows, all from one sample in a study of CD4 T cells in relation to SARS-CoV-2 and coronaviruses. The protocol was immunoSEQ multiplex PCR, while the TCRdb copy is restricted to in-frame clones and leaves out a portion. Among approximately 31,000 clones, around three quarters were seen once, and the ten largest hold around 3.3%. No antigen has been assigned to these receptors. The material sequenced was memory CD4+ T cells from PBMCs, cultured in vitro. These receptor sequences come from an adult with COVID-19. The CDR3 runs from the conserved cysteine through the conserved F or W.

J,V,CDR3
TRBJ2-3,TRBV2,CASSEGMGTDTQYF
TRBJ1-1,TRBV2,CASSPGSEGRDTEAFF
TRBJ2-3,TRBV5-8,CASSLGTSGSTDTQYF
TRBJ1-5,TRBV27,CASSASTGGWNQPQHF
TRBJ1-5,TRBV28,CASTTASVVEPQHF
TRBJ2-6,TRBV7-2,CASRPRGSGANVLTF
TRBJ1-1,TRBV29-1,CSVVAGWLGTEAFF
TRBJ2-3,TRBV29-1,CSVRGVEGTDTQYF
TRBJ2-2,TRBV28,CASSELAGDTGELFF
TRBJ2-1,TRBV24-1,CATSGTSGIYNEQFF
TRBJ1-1,TRBV7-9,CASSFGGDTEAFF
TRBJ1-4,TRBV5-1,CASTSSTRYNEKLFF
TRBJ2-1,TRBV6-4,CASSDSMDSRNEQFF
TRBJ2-1,TRBV19,CATSGTGGNEQFF
TRBJ1-5,TRBV4-3,CASSPEVGARAQPQHF
TRBJ2-5,TRBV18,CASSLSSPRLETQYF
TRBJ2-5,TRBV2,CASSERETQYF
TRBJ2-3,TRBV7-9,CASSLGQVDTQYF
TRBJ2-5,TRBV27,CASSRGFQETQYF
TRBJ1-3,TRBV6-5,CASSSGVHGNTIYF
TRBJ1-4,TRBV21-1,CASSSPTGNWEKLFF
TRBJ2-5,TRBV2,CASSEWRERETQYF
TRBJ2-2,TRBV2,CASRDRQGSGELFF
TRBJ2-1,TRBV10-2,CASSHLNEQFF
TRBJ1-1,TRBV6-4,CASSVRTNTEAFF
TRBJ1-1,TRBV7-7,CASSFQVNTEAFF
TRBJ2-1,TRBV7-8,CASSSDISSYNEQFF
TRBJ2-7,TRBV28,CASISTSTYEQYF
TRBJ1-4,TRBV12-3/TRBV12-4,CASSLVQGGLFF
TRBJ2-7,TRBV9,CASSPGGDSYEQYF
TRBJ2-3,TRBV6-1,CASSEIFSAGGVTDTQYF
TRBJ2-7,TRBV25-1,CASSPGLMTYEQYF
TRBJ2-7,TRBV27,CASSLLLAGGSEQYF
TRBJ1-4,TRBV12-3/TRBV12-4,CASSQGGREKLFF
TRBJ1-5,TRBV4-1,CASSQEILEKPQHF
TRBJ1-1,TRBV23-1,CASRGQPVNTEAFF
TRBJ1-2,TRBV28,CASSSPGGREGYTF
TRBJ2-5,TRBV7-2,CASSLSGSQETQYF
TRBJ2-1,TRBV2,CASSGWASGYNEQFF
TRBJ2-7,TRBV29-1,CSVSGGSRTYEQYF